Shown below are 21 T cell receptor beta chains from a single sample sequenced in a study of cytotoxic CD8 clonotypes in ibrutinib-treated CLL. Profiling relied on immunoSEQ multiplex PCR, and the TCRdb table lists in-frame clones only, not all of them. The table lists about 160,000 clones, around 84% of them singletons. The starting material was PBMCs, obtained after 12 months of ibrutinib treatment. These receptor sequences come from a human donor with chronic lymphocytic leukemia.

The rearrangement uses TRBV7-2 and TRBJ2-7, with 7 bases identical to TRBD2. CDR1 is SGHTA and CDR2 is FQGNSA in the germline V gene. This CDR3 comprises 16 residues. V shed 1 base, J shed 6 bases, and the junction held 12 bases outside the gene matches. CDR3 sequence reads: CASSLVGAGASGEQYF. CDR3 bases: TGTGCCAGCAGCTTAGTGGGTGCGGGAGCTTCGGGCGAGCAGTACTTC.

The gene calls are TRBV5-6 and TRBJ2-7, with D hard to call. The CDR3 contains 14 residues. CDR1 SGHDT and CDR2 YYEEEE come from the germline V gene. With 4 bases removed from V and 0 bases from J, the gap between germline ends came to 11 bases. The CDR3 region is CASSQTRFSYEQYF. Written as DNA, the CDR3 is TGTGCCAGCAGCCAGACACGATTCTCCTACGAGCAGTACTTC.

The rearrangement joins TRBV18 to TRBJ2-6; 8 bases agree with TRBD1. There are 16 residues in the CDR3. Per the germline V gene, CDR1 is KGHSH and CDR2 is LQKENI. J lost 11 bases, V lost 0 bases, and 9 bases had no gene match. The CDR3 DNA reads TGTGCCAGCTCACCACCTAGAGGGACAGGAGGCGACGTCCTGACTTTC. This codes for CASSPPRGTGGDVLTF.

The chain uses TRBV5-1 and TRBJ2-7; 13 bases are shared with TRBD2. This CDR3 spans 15 amino acids. The V and J ends lost 5 bases and 7 bases, in that order; junction bases with no gene match: 9. Germline V gives CDR1 SGHRS, CDR2 YFSETQ. Written as DNA, the CDR3 is TGCGCCAGCAGTCGGACTAGCGGGGGACCTCGAGAGCAGTACTTC. Protein: CASSRTSGGPREQYF.

The chain recombines TRBV6-1 with TRBJ1-5; D possibly corresponds to TRBD1 (6 bases). Germline CDR1 is MNHNS and CDR2 is SASEGT. This CDR3 has 17 residues. The V end lost 3 bases, the J end lost 3 bases, and 18 bases lay between the germline ends. Here the CDR3 DNA reads TGTGCCAGCAGTGAGTTGGGGGGACATAACTACAATCAGCCCCAGCATTTT. It specifies CASSELGGHNYNQPQHF.

The genes are TRBV6-1 and TRBJ1-3, with 10 bases that match TRBD1. The CDR3 sequence is 16 residues long. Germline lookup yields CDR1 MNHNS and CDR2 SASEGT. The trim removed 6 bases at V and 1 base at J, leaving 6 bases unmatched. The CDR3 coding sequence is TGTGCCAGCAGAGAAAGACAGGGGGCGTCTGGAAACACCATATATTTT. Translating it yields CASRERQGASGNTIYF.

The chain couples TRBV11-3 to TRBJ1-1, with D maybe TRBD1 (6 bases). This CDR3 is built from 14 residues. Germline V CDR1 and CDR2: SGHNT, YENEEA. The germline V and J ends were trimmed by 4 bases and 0 bases, with 9 bases remaining between them. Here the CDR3 reads CASSSRGMNTEAFF. The DNA for the CDR3 is TGTGCCAGCAGCTCCAGGGGCATGAACACTGAAGCTTTCTTT.

V usage is TRBV4-1 and J usage is TRBJ2-5; D is unclear. The CDR3 is 13 residues long. Trimming pared 0 bases from V and 5 bases from J, leaving 7 bases between. The germline CDR1 and CDR2 sequences are MGHRA and YSYEKL. CDR3 DNA sequence: TGCGCCAGCAGCCAAGACCCGTCCGAGACCCAGTACTTC. Translated: CASSQDPSETQYF.

The chain is built from TRBV28 and TRBJ2-1; either TRBD1 or TRBD2 may supply D (5 bases each). The CDR3 spans 12 residues. With 2 bases removed from V and 12 bases from J, the gap between germline ends came to 11 bases. CDR1 is MDHEN, CDR2 SYDVKM, per germline. The CDR3 sequence is CASSLRGAGQFF. The CDR3 nucleotides read TGTGCCAGCAGTTTAAGGGGCGCGGGGCAGTTCTTC.

The rearrangement links TRBV5-3 to TRBJ1-2; the match to TRBD1 covers 7 bases. TRBV5-3 falls under the ORF class, with uncertain function. The V gene end was trimmed by 6 bases and the J gene end by 5 bases; junction bases not matched to a gene: 10. This CDR3 spans 14 amino acids. CDR3: CARTLLTGFYGYTF. The CDR3 nucleotides are TGTGCCAGAACGCTCCTGACAGGGTTTTATGGCTACACCTTC.

This sequence joins TRBV27 and TRBJ2-7, with 7 bases that match TRBD1. Germline CDR1 and CDR2: MNHEY and SMNVEV (reference sequence). This CDR3 region has 14 residues. Trimming at V came to 8 bases and at J to 3 bases, leaving 10 bases not matched to a gene. The CDR3 DNA sequence: TGTGCCAGCGCTTACCGGGACAGCGGCTACGAGCAGTACTTC. It is translated as CASAYRDSGYEQYF.

This chain joins TRBV10-3 and TRBJ1-1, with D unclear. There are 13 residues in the CDR3. The V gene's germline CDR1 is ENHRY and CDR2 SYGVKD. The V gene lost 11 bases and the J gene lost 3 bases, with 16 bases spanning the gap. CDR3 DNA sequence: TGTGCCTCACGGGTCCGCCCAGACACTGAAGCTTTCTTT. It codes for CASRVRPDTEAFF.

V usage is TRBV5-4 and J usage is TRBJ1-1; D uncertain. The V gene lost 5 bases and the J gene lost 1 base, with 6 bases spanning the gap. This CDR3 has 12 amino acids. Germline V gene data show CDR1 as SGHNT and CDR2 as YYREEE (reference sequence). CDR3 in amino acids: CASSYRNTEAFF. CDR3 DNA: TGTGCCAGCAGTTACAGGAACACTGAAGCTTTCTTT.

The genes are TRBV10-3 and TRBJ1-2; a weak D match, TRBD1 (6 bases). The CDR3 is 19 residues long. Germline V gene sequence: CDR1 ENHRY, CDR2 SYGVKD. Trimming removed 4 bases at V and 2 bases at J, with 26 bases between. CDR3 nucleotide sequence: TGTGCCATCAGTGGTTCGAGGGCGGCACAGGGCGAAGAGAACTATGGCTACACCTTC. It translates to CAISGSRAAQGEENYGYTF.

DNA for the CDR3: TGTGCCAGCAGCTCCCTCTCCTACGAGCAGTACTTC. Translating it yields CASSSLSYEQYF. This chain links TRBV7-9 with TRBJ2-7; no definite D call. CDR1 SEHNR and CDR2 FQNEAQ come from the germline V gene (reference sequence). Trimming stripped 4 bases from V and 0 bases from J, with 4 bases between. The CDR3 is 12 amino acids.

The chain combines TRBV29-1 with TRBJ2-1; D may correspond to TRBD1 or TRBD2 (5 bases each). V was shortened by 0 bases and J by 3 bases, with 15 bases between the two germline ends. This CDR3 is 16 amino acids long. The germline V gene encodes CDR1 SQVTM and CDR2 ANQGSEA. CDR3 loop: CSVEEGRSRSYNEQFF. DNA for the CDR3: TGCAGCGTTGAAGAGGGACGGTCCCGGAGCTACAATGAGCAGTTCTTC.

This rearrangement joins TRBV7-2 to TRBJ2-7; 8 positions agree with TRBD2. The CDR3 covers 15 residues. Germline V gene data show CDR1 as SGHTA and CDR2 as FQGNSA. V trimming: 1 base; J trimming: 3 bases; junction bases outside the gene matches: 5. CDR3 coding DNA: TGTGCCAGCAGCTTAGGGGTGACTAGCGACTACGAGCAGTACTTC. The encoded protein is CASSLGVTSDYEQYF.

The chain recombines TRBV30 with TRBJ2-3; 10 nucleotides line up with TRBD2. The CDR3 has 15 residues. Losses at the gene ends were 3 bases for V and 5 bases for J; bases not matched to a gene: 8. From germline, CDR1 is GTSNPN and CDR2 SVGIG (reference sequence). In nucleotides, the CDR3 is TGTGCCTGGAGCCTACTAGCGGGGCTCAGAGATACGCAGTATTTT. It encodes CAWSLLAGLRDTQYF.

This chain connects TRBV25-1 to TRBJ2-7, with a tentative D call TRBD1 (6 bases). Trimming removed 4 bases at V and 2 bases at J, with 9 bases between. This CDR3 has 13 amino acids. CDR1 is MGHDK and CDR2 is SYGVNS in the germline V gene. The CDR3 region has the DNA TGTGCCAGCAGTGGGGACACTACCTACGAGCAGTACTTC. Its translation: CASSGDTTYEQYF.

With regard to this clone: Other nucleotide sequences in the sample specify the same CDR3. The V and J genes are TRBV7-2 and TRBJ2-5; the D is unclear. The ends were cut back, 1 base at V and 2 bases at J, with 8 bases in the middle. The CDR3 length is 14 residues. In germline, CDR1 is SGHTA, CDR2 FQGNSA. CDR3 bases: TGTGCCAGCAGCTTAGGGGGTTCTCAAGAGACCCAGTACTTC. Its translation: CASSLGGSQETQYF.

The chain joins TRBV29-1 to TRBJ1-4; D gene uncertain. CDR1 is SQVTM, CDR2 ANQGSEA, per germline. The ends were cut back, 4 bases at V and 7 bases at J, with 13 bases in the middle. The CDR3 is 13 amino acids. The CDR3 nucleotides are TGCAGCGTTGTATATTCTAAGGGTGAAAAACTGTTTTTT. This codes for CSVVYSKGEKLFF.